The subject of this entry is one T cell receptor beta chain. TCRdb's table, derived via immunoSEQ multiplex PCR, lists solely in-frame clones and lacks some. The sample consists of some 10,000 clones, about four fifths of them appearing once. CDR3 length: 13 residues. V was trimmed by 0 bases and J by 2 bases, leaving 4 bases between them. Germline V CDR1 and CDR2: SGHVS, FQNEAQ. These data are taken from a study of T cells after somatic rescue of genetic block. This TCR derives from a boy aged 5-17 years. What was sequenced was peripheral blood mononuclear cells (PBMCs). The chain employs TRBV7-8 and TRBJ1-2; unclear D gene. For the CDR3, the DNA is TGTGCCAGCAGCTTAGCGGACAACTATGGCTACACCTTC. Translation gives CASSLADNYGYTF.